This T cell receptor beta chain was profiled in a study of T cells in Graves' hyperthyroidism and ophthalmopathy. Turning to this clonotype: A much larger clone differs from this one at a single base, so this may be a read error. The conserved phenylalanine or tryptophan normally closing the CDR3 is absent here, so this likely arose from a read error.

The source material, RNA transcripts, was used to amplify TCR beta CDR3 regions. The study used the HTBI primer set for a first-round RT-PCR of the TCR CDR3. TCRdb analysed the multiplex PCR reads with MiXCR anew, one entry per CDR3 protein. The table lists fewer than 650,000 distinct CDR3 sequences, about 15% of them singletons. The sequence came from a woman aged 40-49 years with Graves' hyperthyroidism. Sequences were obtained from blood.

CDR3 region: CASSLQLAGPDTQYL. Here the CDR3 DNA reads TGTGCCAGCAGCTTGCAACTAGCGGGGCCAGATACGCAGTATCTT. The V gene is TRBV13, the J gene TRBJ2-3; 10 bases are a match to TRBD2. CDR1 and CDR2 (germline): PRHDT, FYEKMQ (reference sequence). J lost 4 bases, V lost 3 bases, and 4 bases had no gene match. The CDR3 consists of 15 residues.